Shown below are 31 T cell receptor beta chains from a single sample sequenced in a study of blood T cell repertoires in COVID-19. Measured with immunoSEQ multiplex PCR; TCRdb has only the in-frame clones, and not every one. The sample holds about 230,000 clones, 70% to 90% seen once. Sequenced sample: peripheral blood. Receptor source: a woman in her seventies with active or convalescent COVID-19.

CDR3 DNA: TGTGCCAGCAGCGTAGCGGGTCCTGGGGACAGCGGACCCTACGAGCAGTACTTC. Residues: CASSVAGPGDSGPYEQYF. The genes are TRBV9 and TRBJ2-7; 7 nucleotides agree with TRBD1. Germline values: CDR1 SGDLS, CDR2 YYNGEE. This CDR3 contains 18 residues. Trimming removed 0 bases from V and 2 bases from J; junction bases left unmatched: 14.

The rearrangement links TRBV10-1 to TRBJ2-2, with 8 bases matching TRBD2. Germline V gene lookup returns CDR1 WNHNN and CDR2 SYGVQD (reference sequence). The CDR3 is 14 amino acids. J lost 7 bases, V lost 6 bases, and 7 bases had no gene match. CDR3 loop: CASSVAGLHGELFF. CDR3 DNA sequence: TGCGCCAGCAGCGTAGCGGGACTTCACGGGGAGCTGTTTTTT.

This sequence joins TRBV2 and TRBJ1-5, with TRBD1 matching over 10 bases. The CDR3 is made up of 16 amino acids. The V and J ends lost 5 bases and 7 bases, in that order; junction bases with no gene match: 11. Germline assignment: CDR1 SNHLY and CDR2 FYNNEI. The CDR3, as DNA: TGTGCCAGCAGTCCCGAGACAGGGGGCTTGAGGCAGCCCCAGCATTTT. Translation gives CASSPETGGLRQPQHF.

The J gene is TRBJ2-2, the V gene TRBV24-1; 10 bases fit TRBD1. Germline CDR1 reads KGHDR; CDR2 reads SFDVKD. CDR3 length equals 16 residues. The J segment lost 6 bases and the V segment lost 9 bases, leaving 12 bases of the junction unmatched. The CDR3 is CATSSPPGQGPGELFF. CDR3 sequence (DNA): TGTGCCACCTCGAGCCCCCCGGGACAGGGGCCCGGGGAGCTGTTTTTT.

The chain employs TRBV15 and TRBJ2-3; TRBD2 aligns across 9 bases. Per the germline V gene, CDR1 is LNHNV and CDR2 is YYDKDF (reference sequence). The CDR3 covers 13 residues. With 0 bases clipped from V and 12 bases from J, the junction kept 4 bases outside the gene matches. The chain's CDR3 is CATSRDIAGVQYF. The CDR3 region has the DNA TGTGCCACCAGCAGAGATATAGCGGGAGTTCAGTATTTT.

The J gene is TRBJ2-1, the V gene TRBV2; D is uncertain. CDR3 length: 11 amino acids. The germline V gene encodes CDR1 SNHLY and CDR2 FYNNEI. Deletions cut 10 bases from V and 4 bases from J, with 8 bases between. The CDR3 reads CATEYYNEQFF. The CDR3 nucleotides read TGTGCCACCGAGTATTACAATGAGCAGTTCTTC.

This chain links TRBV7-9 with TRBJ2-7, with 10 bases aligning to TRBD2. V was clipped by 7 bases and J by 4 bases; unmatched bases: 7. Germline lookup yields CDR1 SEHNR and CDR2 FQNEAQ (reference sequence). CDR3 length: 14 amino acids. CDR3 region: CASKELAGLYEQYF. The CDR3, as DNA: TGTGCCAGCAAAGAACTAGCGGGACTTTACGAGCAGTACTTC.

V is TRBV5-4 and J is TRBJ2-1; tentative D call: TRBD2 (5 bases). Trimming left V 0 bases short and J 8 bases short, with 15 bases between. CDR3 length: 15 residues. The germline CDR1 and CDR2 sequences are SGHNT and YYREEE (reference sequence). CDR3 in amino acids: CASSLALRVVDEQFF. The CDR3 DNA reads TGTGCCAGCAGCTTGGCCCTGCGGGTGGTGGATGAGCAGTTCTTC.

The chain links TRBV6-5 to TRBJ2-4, with D maybe TRBD2 (5 bases). Germline loops: CDR1 MNHEY, CDR2 SVGAGI. With 7 bases removed from V and 8 bases from J, the gap between germline ends came to 12 bases. This CDR3 region has 12 residues. The CDR3: CASTGGGYIQYF. The DNA of the CDR3 is TGTGCCAGCACCGGAGGAGGTTACATTCAGTACTTC.

This rearrangement joins TRBV10-2 to TRBJ2-2, with TRBD1 matching 9 bases. The CDR3 is made up of 12 amino acids. V was pared by 11 bases and J by 6 bases, with 4 bases of the junction left unmatched. From germline, CDR1 is WSHSY and CDR2 SAAADI. Here the CDR3 reads CAVQGAAGELFF. In DNA, the CDR3 is TGCGCCGTACAGGGGGCTGCCGGGGAGCTGTTTTTT.

The gene calls are TRBV5-4 and TRBJ2-3; 10 bases are a match to TRBD2. Trimming removed 1 base from V and 3 bases from J; junction bases left unmatched: 2. The CDR3 loop spans 15 amino acids. Germline CDR1 is SGHNT and CDR2 is YYREEE (reference sequence). The CDR3 bases are TGTGCCAGCAGCTTGCGACTAGCGGGTACAGATACGCAGTATTTT. Translated, it gives CASSLRLAGTDTQYF.

The chain has TRBV19 and TRBJ2-2; 7 bases line up with TRBD2. CDR3 length equals 16 residues. J was trimmed by 5 bases and V by 6 bases; bases with no gene match: 12. From germline, CDR1 is LNHDA and CDR2 SQIVND (reference sequence). The CDR3 protein is CASRFRTRVLTGELFF. DNA for the CDR3: TGTGCCAGTAGATTTAGGACTAGGGTTCTGACCGGGGAGCTGTTTTTT. Together with reference TRBV19 and TRBJ2-2, the CDR3 gives the full variable domain: DGGITQSPKYLFRKEGQNVTLSCEQNLNHDAMYWYRQDPGQGLRLIYYSQIVNDFQKGDIAEGYSVSREKKESFPLTVTSAQKNPTAFYLCASRFRTRVLTGELFFGEGSRLTVL.

This clone was counted a single time. This rearrangement joins TRBV28 to TRBJ2-3; 7 nucleotides line up with TRBD2. Germline-derived CDR1 and CDR2 are MDHEN and SYDVKM. Unmatched junction bases numbered 14, after V lost 5 bases and J lost 6 bases. This CDR3 contains 16 residues. CDR3 region: CASSLPSGPGRDTQYF. The CDR3 DNA follows: TGTGCCAGCAGTCTGCCTAGCGGACCAGGGCGCGATACGCAGTATTTT.

The chain links TRBV7-2 to TRBJ2-7; 7 nucleotides agree with TRBD2. This CDR3 region has 15 residues. Germline CDR1 and CDR2: SGHTA and FQGNSA. Losses at the gene ends were 1 base for V and 4 bases for J; bases not matched to a gene: 7. This chain's CDR3 is CASSLGGGSGYEQYF. The CDR3 nucleotides are TGTGCCAGCAGCTTAGGAGGCGGGAGTGGGTACGAGCAGTACTTC.

This clone was found a few times. The V gene is TRBV6-5, the J gene TRBJ1-3, with D unresolved. The germline CDR1 and CDR2 sequences are MNHEY and SVGAGI. Trimming shortened V by 11 bases and J by 4 bases, and 15 bases separated the two germline ends. The CDR3 extends over 13 amino acids. The CDR3 DNA is TGTGCCGCTGGCTACCTCAGGGGAAACACCATATATTTT. It encodes CAAGYLRGNTIYF.

The chain carries TRBV18 and TRBJ2-5; no clear D. The V end was cut by 3 bases, the J end by 0 bases, with 8 bases between. CDR1 and CDR2 (germline): KGHSH, LQKENI. The CDR3 runs 14 residues. This CDR3 reads CASSPGSYQETQYF. CDR3 DNA sequence: TGTGCCAGCTCACCGGGCAGTTACCAAGAGACCCAGTACTTC.

This rearrangement joins TRBV5-1 to TRBJ1-1, with D unclear. The V end lost 2 bases, the J end lost 1 base, and 6 bases lay between the germline ends. Germline values: CDR1 SGHRS, CDR2 YFSETQ. This CDR3 comprises 13 residues. The CDR3 protein is CASSFGENTEAFF. CDR3 bases: TGCGCCAGCAGCTTCGGAGAGAACACTGAAGCTTTCTTT.

This clone showed up just a few times. V usage is TRBV7-9 and J usage is TRBJ1-1, with D uncertain. Trimming shortened V by 5 bases and J by 2 bases, and 6 bases separated the two germline ends. CDR1 SEHNR and CDR2 FQNEAQ come from the germline V gene (reference sequence). The CDR3 contains 12 residues. CDR3 nucleotides: TGTGCCAGCAGCCACAGCAACACTGAAGCTTTCTTT. Translation gives CASSHSNTEAFF.

V and J are TRBV7-2 and TRBJ1-5; a possible D gene is TRBD1 (5 bases). Germline CDR1 SGHTA, CDR2 FQGNSA. Between the trimmed V and J ends, which lost 2 bases and 6 bases, there was a span of 20 bases. This CDR3 is built from 17 residues. CDR3 DNA sequence: TGTGCCAGCAGCTTACGTCCGGACATCCGCGGGGGTCAGCCCCAGCATTTT. Its translation: CASSLRPDIRGGQPQHF.

The rearrangement joins TRBV27 to TRBJ2-1; perhaps TRBD2 as D (6 bases). CDR1 is MNHEY, CDR2 SMNVEV, per germline (reference sequence). V lost 2 bases and J lost 2, with 10 bases in between. The CDR3 runs 15 residues. The CDR3 sequence is CASSLREDAYNEQFF. For the CDR3, the DNA is TGTGCCAGCAGTTTAAGGGAGGACGCCTACAATGAGCAGTTCTTC.

V gene TRBV28 combines with J gene TRBJ2-7; D might be TRBD2 (6 bases). The CDR3 sequence is 16 residues long. The ends were cut back, 6 bases at V and 0 bases at J, with 18 bases in the middle. Germline V gene data show CDR1 as MDHEN and CDR2 as SYDVKM. CDR3 in amino acids: CASRGEGVGGSYEQYF. CDR3 nucleotide sequence: TGTGCCAGCAGGGGCGAGGGCGTGGGGGGCTCCTACGAGCAGTACTTC.

The CDR3 is CASSYKGANTEAFF. The CDR3 DNA reads TGTGCCAGCAGTTACAAGGGGGCGAACACTGAAGCTTTCTTT. This sequence joins TRBV6-6 and TRBJ1-1; the match to TRBD1 covers 7 bases. This CDR3 region has 14 residues. The germline gives CDR1 MNHNY, CDR2 SVGAGI (reference sequence). V gave up 2 bases and J gave up 1 base; unmatched junction bases: 1.

V usage is TRBV19 and J usage is TRBJ1-1, with D possibly being TRBD1 (5 bases). Trimming left V 1 base short and J 5 bases short, with 17 bases between. CDR3 length: 16 amino acids. Germline V gene sequence: CDR1 LNHDA, CDR2 SQIVND (reference sequence). CDR3 amino acids: CASSIAPGGGGTEAFF. CDR3 sequence (DNA): TGTGCCAGTAGTATAGCCCCCGGGGGGGGAGGAACTGAAGCTTTCTTT.

The CDR3 loop is CASSEILAGGNEQFF. DNA of the CDR3: TGTGCCAGCAGTGAAATCCTAGCGGGAGGGAATGAGCAGTTCTTC. The rearrangement uses TRBV2 and TRBJ2-1; 12 nucleotides line up with TRBD2. There are 15 residues in the CDR3. Germline V CDR1 and CDR2: SNHLY, FYNNEI. V shed 2 bases, J shed 7 bases, and the junction held 3 bases outside the gene matches.

The chain combines TRBV27 with TRBJ2-3, with 10 bases that match TRBD1. Germline values: CDR1 MNHEY, CDR2 SMNVEV (reference sequence). The ends lost 0 bases at V and 4 bases at J; junction bases unmatched: 7. The CDR3 has 17 residues. The CDR3 DNA sequence: TGTGCCAGCAGTTTATCGCACTATGGACAGGGGGCAGATACGCAGTATTTT. It translates to CASSLSHYGQGADTQYF.

This clone was seen only a few times. The same CDR3 is also encoded by other DNA sequences in this sample. The chain couples TRBV5-1 to TRBJ1-4; 7 bases agree with TRBD1. The germline V gene has CDR1 SGHRS and CDR2 YFSETQ. The J segment lost 6 bases and the V segment lost 0 bases, leaving 2 bases of the junction unmatched. The CDR3 is made up of 14 amino acids. The CDR3 coding sequence is TGCGCCAGCAGCTTGGGACAGGGCTATGAAAAACTGTTTTTT. It codes for CASSLGQGYEKLFF.

The gene calls are TRBV28 and TRBJ2-7, with 10 bases aligning to TRBD1. The V segment lost 5 bases and the J segment 3 bases; nucleotides outside the gene matches: 10. This CDR3 is built from 16 residues. CDR1 is MDHEN and CDR2 is SYDVKM in the germline V gene. The CDR3 nucleotides are TGTGCCAGCAGTACAATGGGACAGGGGTTTGGCTACGAGCAGTACTTC. It yields the protein CASSTMGQGFGYEQYF.

The CDR3 sequence is CASSLRRTSGDTQYF. In DNA, the CDR3 is TGTGCCAGCAGCCTGCGGCGGACTAGCGGAGATACGCAGTATTTT. The chain carries TRBV5-4 and TRBJ2-3, with 10 bases lining up with TRBD2. The CDR3 contains 15 residues. Trimming removed 4 bases from V and 5 bases from J; junction bases left unmatched: 7. Germline V gene lookup returns CDR1 SGHNT and CDR2 YYREEE (reference sequence).

The chain's CDR3 is CASSRMDSLGETQYF. The DNA of the CDR3 is TGTGCCAGCAGCAGGATGGACAGTTTGGGAGAGACCCAGTACTTC. This sequence joins TRBV9 and TRBJ2-5, with D tentatively TRBD1 (6 bases). The CDR3 extends over 15 amino acids. With 4 bases removed from V and 4 bases from J, the gap between germline ends came to 17 bases. The germline V gene encodes CDR1 SGDLS and CDR2 YYNGEE.

This rearrangement joins TRBV19 to TRBJ2-1, with D possibly matching TRBD2 (5 bases). The V gene's germline CDR1 is LNHDA and CDR2 SQIVND (reference sequence). V gave up 6 bases and J gave up 5 bases, with 11 bases separating them. CDR3 length: 13 amino acids. CDR3 protein: CASRVTRDNEQFF. DNA of the CDR3: TGTGCCAGTAGGGTCACGCGGGACAATGAGCAGTTCTTC.

This chain uses TRBV2 with TRBJ1-3; 8 nucleotides line up with TRBD1. Germline values: CDR1 SNHLY, CDR2 FYNNEI. V lost 5 bases to trimming and J lost 6 bases; unmatched junction nucleotides: 3. The CDR3 loop spans 13 amino acids. Here the CDR3 DNA reads TGTGCCAGCAGTTACAGGGGGGAAAACACCATATATTTT. Translated: CASSYRGENTIYF.